Listed here are 3 T cell receptor beta chains from one sample, sequenced in a study of cytomegalovirus exposure and HLA in healthy donors. PCR employed 60 Vbeta and 13 Jbeta primers. The repertoire was sequenced with immunoSEQ multiplex PCR; TCRdb's copy has only in-frame clones and lacks some. This table has around 150,000 clones, 55% to 80% appearing once. The sample taken for sequencing was PBMCs. These receptors were collected from a woman aged 40 to 55 in good health and CMV-seronegative.

V and J are TRBV11-1 and TRBJ1-2; 7 nucleotides agree with TRBD1. V shed 5 bases and J 3 bases; nucleotides not matched to a gene: 9. The germline V gene encodes CDR1 SGHAT and CDR2 FQDESV (reference sequence). The CDR3 contains 15 residues. CDR3 loop: CASSENRGGDYGYTF. In nucleotides, the CDR3 is TGTGCCAGCAGCGAAAACAGGGGTGGGGACTATGGCTACACCTTC.

Only one count was recorded for this clone. The rearrangement links TRBV7-2 to TRBJ1-2, with D unresolved. Trimming shortened V by 5 bases and J by 4 bases, and 11 bases separated the two germline ends. The germline V gene encodes CDR1 SGHTA and CDR2 FQGNSA. CDR3 length equals 13 residues. CDR3 amino acids: CASSTVQFYGYTF. CDR3 sequence (DNA): TGTGCCAGCAGCACGGTCCAATTCTATGGCTACACCTTC.

The V and J genes are TRBV28 and TRBJ2-7, with TRBD2 matching over 8 bases. Trimming removed 9 bases from V and 2 bases from J; junction bases left unmatched: 6. This CDR3 has 13 residues. Germline V CDR1 and CDR2: MDHEN, SYDVKM. CDR3 in DNA: TGTGCCAGTCTCTCGGGGGGGACCTACGAGCAGTACTTC. Encoded protein: CASLSGGTYEQYF. Full variable domain (outside the CDR3, taken from reference TRBV28 and TRBJ2-7): DVKVTQSSRYLVKRTGEKVFLECVQDMDHENMFWYRQDPGLGLRLIYFSYDVKMKEKGDIPEGYSVSREKKERFSLILESASTNQTSMYLCASLSGGTYEQYFGPGTRLTVT.